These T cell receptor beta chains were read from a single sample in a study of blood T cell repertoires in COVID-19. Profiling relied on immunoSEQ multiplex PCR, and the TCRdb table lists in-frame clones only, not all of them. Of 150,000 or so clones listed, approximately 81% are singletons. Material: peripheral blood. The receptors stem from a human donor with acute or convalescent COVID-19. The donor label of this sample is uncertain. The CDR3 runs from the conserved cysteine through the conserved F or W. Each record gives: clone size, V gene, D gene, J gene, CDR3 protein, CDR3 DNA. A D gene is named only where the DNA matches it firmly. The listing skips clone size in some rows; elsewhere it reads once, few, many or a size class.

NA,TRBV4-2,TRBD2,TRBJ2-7,CASSQDTSGGPNPYEQYF,TGTGCCAGCAGCCAAGATACTAGCGGGGGGCCGAACCCTTACGAGCAGTACTTC
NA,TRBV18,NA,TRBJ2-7,CASSPNPRRPEEQYF,TGTGCCAGCTCACCAAACCCAAGGCGGCCGGAGGAGCAGTACTTC
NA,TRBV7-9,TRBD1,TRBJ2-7,CASSLGAGTGPYEQYF,TGTGCCAGCAGCTTAGGAGCGGGGACAGGGCCCTACGAGCAGTACTTC
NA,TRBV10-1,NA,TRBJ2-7,CASSVGSQGNEQYF,TGCGCCAGCAGTGTGGGGTCTCAGGGGAACGAGCAGTACTTC
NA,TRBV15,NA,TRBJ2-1,CATSRTAEENEQFF,TGTGCCACCAGCAGAACTGCTGAAGAAAATGAGCAGTTCTTC
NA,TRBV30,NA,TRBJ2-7,CAWTTAYEQYF,TGTGCCTGGACTACGGCCTACGAGCAGTACTTC
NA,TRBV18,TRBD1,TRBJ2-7,CASSPGQGVGPEQYF,TGTGCCAGCTCCCCAGGACAGGGGGTAGGTCCCGAGCAGTACTTC
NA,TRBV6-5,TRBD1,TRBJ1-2,CASSLDRVGGYTF,TGTGCCAGCAGTCTGGACAGGGTTGGTGGCTACACCTTC
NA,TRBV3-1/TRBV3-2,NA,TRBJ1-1,CASSPPWRAEAFF,TGTGCCAGCAGCCCCCCTTGGAGGGCTGAAGCTTTCTTT
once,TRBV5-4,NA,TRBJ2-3,CASSGAPTDTQYF,TGTGCCAGCAGTGGGGCTCCCACAGATACGCAGTATTTT
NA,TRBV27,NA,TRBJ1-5,CASSLGGAVNQPQHF,TGTGCCAGCAGTTTAGGGGGGGCCGTAAATCAGCCCCAGCATTTT
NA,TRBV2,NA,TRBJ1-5,CASESTRGQPQHF,TGTGCCAGCGAATCTACCCGGGGACAGCCCCAGCATTTT
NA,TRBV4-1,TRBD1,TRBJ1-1,CASSQVPGQGLRTEAFF,TGCGCCAGCAGCCAGGTTCCGGGACAGGGGCTTCGCACTGAAGCTTTCTTT
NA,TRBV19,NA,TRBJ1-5,CASSIRNSNQPQHF,TGTGCCAGTAGTATCAGGAATAGCAATCAGCCCCAGCATTTT
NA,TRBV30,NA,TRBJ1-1,CALLRTQGNTEAFF,TGTGCCTTATTAAGGACACAGGGGAACACTGAAGCTTTCTTT
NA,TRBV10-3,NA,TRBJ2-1,CAISEGGLEQFF,TGTGCCATCAGTGAGGGAGGACTAGAGCAGTTCTTC
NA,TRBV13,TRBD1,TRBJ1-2,CASSSDRGSYGYTF,TGTGCCAGCAGTTCGGACAGGGGGAGTTATGGCTACACCTTC
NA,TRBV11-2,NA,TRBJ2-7,CASSLETQRAYEQYF,TGTGCCAGCAGCTTAGAGACCCAGCGGGCCTACGAGCAGTACTTC
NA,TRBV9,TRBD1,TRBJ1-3,CASSAGQGGNTIYF,TGTGCCAGCAGCGCAGGACAGGGAGGAAACACCATATATTTT
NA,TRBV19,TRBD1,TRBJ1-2,CASRQGRDYGYTF,TGTGCCAGCAGACAGGGACGAGACTATGGCTACACCTTC
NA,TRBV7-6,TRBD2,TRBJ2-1,CASSVYSGDNEQFF,TGTGCCAGCAGCGTATATAGCGGGGACAATGAGCAGTTCTTC
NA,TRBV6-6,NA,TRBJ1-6,CASSTQGSYNSPLHF,TGTGCCAGCAGTACCCAGGGATCCTATAATTCACCCCTCCACTTT
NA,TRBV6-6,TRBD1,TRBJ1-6,CASRAPGQGTSPLHF,TGTGCCAGCAGAGCACCGGGACAGGGCACTTCACCCCTCCACTTT
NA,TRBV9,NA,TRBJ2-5,CASSVGTASQETQYF,TGTGCCAGCAGCGTAGGGACAGCAAGCCAAGAGACCCAGTACTTC
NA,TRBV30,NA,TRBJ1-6,CAWAGPSGVNSPLHF,TGTGCCTGGGCGGGACCGTCAGGGGTAAATTCACCCCTCCACTTT
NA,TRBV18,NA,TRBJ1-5,CASSPSSPNSNQPQHF,TGTGCCAGCTCACCATCCAGTCCAAATAGCAATCAGCCCCAGCATTTT
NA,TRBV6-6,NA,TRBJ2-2,CASVQTGLGTGELFF,TGTGCCAGTGTACAAACAGGGCTAGGCACCGGGGAGCTGTTTTTT
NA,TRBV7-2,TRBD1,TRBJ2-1,CASSLGWDRAFGEQFF,TGTGCCAGCAGCTTGGGATGGGACAGGGCTTTCGGTGAGCAGTTCTTC
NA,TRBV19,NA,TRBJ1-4,CASSIGAGATNEKLFF,TGTGCCAGTAGTATAGGAGCAGGGGCAACTAATGAAAAACTGTTTTTT
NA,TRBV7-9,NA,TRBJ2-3,CASSSPGDGTDTQYF,TGTGCCAGCAGCTCCCCAGGGGATGGCACAGATACGCAGTATTTT
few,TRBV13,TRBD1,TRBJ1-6,CASSPIPDDRGRSPLHF,TGTGCCAGCAGCCCAATACCGGACGACAGGGGTAGGTCACCCCTCCACTTT
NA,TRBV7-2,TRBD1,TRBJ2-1,CASSSDRDRGGNEQFF,TGTGCCAGCAGTTCTGACCGGGACAGGGGAGGGAATGAGCAGTTCTTC
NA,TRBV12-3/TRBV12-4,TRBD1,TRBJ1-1,CASSFGQVFDAFF,TGTGCCAGCAGTTTCGGACAGGTTTTTGATGCTTTCTTT
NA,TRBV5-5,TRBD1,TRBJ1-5,CASRTGVSNQPQHF,TGTGCCAGCAGGACAGGGGTGAGCAATCAGCCCCAGCATTTT
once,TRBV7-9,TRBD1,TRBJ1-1,CASSLGQDFEAFF,TGTGCCAGCAGCTTGGGACAGGACTTTGAAGCTTTCTTT
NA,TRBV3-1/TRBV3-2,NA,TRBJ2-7,CASSRGTESYEQYF,TGTGCCAGCAGCCGCGGGACAGAGAGCTACGAGCAGTACTTC
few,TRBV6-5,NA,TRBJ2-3,CASSPQMRGRDTQYF,TGTGCCAGCAGTCCCCAAATGCGAGGGCGGGATACGCAGTATTTT
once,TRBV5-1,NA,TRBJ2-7,CASSLDGRGREQYF,TGCGCCAGCAGCTTGGATGGTAGAGGTCGGGAGCAGTACTTC
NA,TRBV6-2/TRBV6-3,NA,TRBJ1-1,CASSYSRISSAFF,TGTGCCAGCAGTTACTCGCGAATTAGCTCAGCTTTCTTT
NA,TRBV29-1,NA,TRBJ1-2,CSVELPQNYGYTF,TGCAGCGTTGAATTACCCCAGAACTATGGCTACACCTTC
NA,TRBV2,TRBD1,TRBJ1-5,CASSGDRINQPQHF,TGTGCCAGCAGTGGGGACAGAATAAATCAGCCCCAGCATTTT
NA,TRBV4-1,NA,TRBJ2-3,CASSQDEAGIGDTQYF,TGCGCCAGCAGCCAAGATGAGGCAGGGATAGGAGATACGCAGTATTTT
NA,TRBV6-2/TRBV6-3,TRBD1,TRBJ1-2,CASSYSYHRGGANYGYTF,TGTGCCAGCAGTTACTCGTATCACAGGGGAGGAGCTAACTATGGCTACACCTTC
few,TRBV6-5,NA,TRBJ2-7,CASTPFGNEQYF,TGTGCCAGCACCCCGTTCGGGAACGAGCAGTACTTC
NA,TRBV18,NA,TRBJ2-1,CASSPGLAKFYNEQFF,TGTGCCAGCTCACCAGGGCTCGCGAAATTCTACAATGAGCAGTTCTTC
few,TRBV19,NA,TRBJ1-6,CASSMFVADTYNSPLHF,TGTGCCAGTAGTATGTTCGTAGCGGACACGTATAATTCACCCCTCCACTTT